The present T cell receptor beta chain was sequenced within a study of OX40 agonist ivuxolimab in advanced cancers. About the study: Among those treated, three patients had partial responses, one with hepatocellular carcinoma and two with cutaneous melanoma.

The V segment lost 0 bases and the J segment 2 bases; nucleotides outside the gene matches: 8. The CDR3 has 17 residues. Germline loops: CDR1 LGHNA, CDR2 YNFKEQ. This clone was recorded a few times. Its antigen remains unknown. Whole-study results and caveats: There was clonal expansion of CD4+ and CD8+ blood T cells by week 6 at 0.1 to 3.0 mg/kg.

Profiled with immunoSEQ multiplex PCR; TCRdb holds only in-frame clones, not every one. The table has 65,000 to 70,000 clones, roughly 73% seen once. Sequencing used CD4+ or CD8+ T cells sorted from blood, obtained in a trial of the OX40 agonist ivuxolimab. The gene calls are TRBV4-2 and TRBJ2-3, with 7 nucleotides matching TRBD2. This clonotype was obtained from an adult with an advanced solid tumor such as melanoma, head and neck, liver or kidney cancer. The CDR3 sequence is CASSQDVLAENTDTQYF. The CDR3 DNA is TGTGCCAGCAGCCAAGATGTTCTAGCGGAGAACACAGATACGCAGTATTTT.